The clone carrying this T cell receptor beta chain showed up just a few times. Profiled with immunoSEQ multiplex PCR; TCRdb holds only in-frame clones, not every one. The sample has under 80,000 clones, roughly 94% seen once. These data come from a study of T cell changes during pregnancy in multiple sclerosis. This CDR3 comprises 16 residues. Germline V CDR1 and CDR2: LGHNA, YNFKEQ. V dropped 4 bases and J dropped 8 bases, with 21 bases sitting between them. Sample: peripheral blood, taken in the third trimester of pregnancy. The receptor's source is a female donor with multiple sclerosis, enrolled in a pregnancy study. The chain carries TRBV4-2 and TRBJ2-1; tentative D call: TRBD2 (7 bases). The CDR3 nucleotides are TGTGCCAGCAGCCGGCGCGTAGGGGGGGATGGGGATGAGCAGTTCTTC. Protein: CASSRRVGGDGDEQFF.